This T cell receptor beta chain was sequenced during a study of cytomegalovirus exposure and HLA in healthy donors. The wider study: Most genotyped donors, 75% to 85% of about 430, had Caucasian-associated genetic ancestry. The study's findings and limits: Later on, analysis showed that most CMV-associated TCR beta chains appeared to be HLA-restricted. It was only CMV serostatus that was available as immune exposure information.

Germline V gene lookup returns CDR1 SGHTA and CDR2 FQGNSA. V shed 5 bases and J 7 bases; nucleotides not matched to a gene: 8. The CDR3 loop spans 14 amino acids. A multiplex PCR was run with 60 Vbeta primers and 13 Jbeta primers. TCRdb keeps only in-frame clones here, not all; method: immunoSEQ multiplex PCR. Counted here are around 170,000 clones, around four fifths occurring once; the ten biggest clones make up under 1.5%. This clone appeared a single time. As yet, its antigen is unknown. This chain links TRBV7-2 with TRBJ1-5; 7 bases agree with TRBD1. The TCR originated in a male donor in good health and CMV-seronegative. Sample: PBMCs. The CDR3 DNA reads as TGTGCCAGCAGCCGGATCAGGGGGGAGCAGCCCCAGCATTTT. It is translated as CASSRIRGEQPQHF. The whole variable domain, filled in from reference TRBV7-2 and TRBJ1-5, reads GAGVSQSPSNKVTEKGKDVELRCDPISGHTALYWYRQSLGQGLEFLIYFQGNSAPDKSGLPSDRFSAERTGGSVSTLTIQRTQQEDSAVYLCASSRIRGEQPQHFGDGTRLSIL.